This passage covers 28 T cell receptor beta chains from one sample sequenced in a study of blood T cell repertoires in COVID-19. The assay was immunoSEQ multiplex PCR, and TCRdb's table has in-frame clones only and misses some. The sample consists of over 85,000 clones, over 85% of them appearing once. The sequenced material came from peripheral blood. Source of these receptors: a woman aged 45-65 years with COVID-19, enrolled during active disease.

The chain joins TRBV19 to TRBJ2-5; a weak D match, TRBD1 (5 bases). The germline V gene has CDR1 LNHDA and CDR2 SQIVND (reference sequence). Between the trimmed V and J ends, which lost 3 bases and 2 bases, there was a span of 10 bases. CDR3 length: 14 amino acids. CDR3 nucleotide sequence: TGTGCCAGTAGTATTCAGGGAAAGCAAGAGACCCAGTACTTC. Translation: CASSIQGKQETQYF. Full variable domain (outside the CDR3, taken from reference TRBV19 and TRBJ2-5): DGGITQSPKYLFRKEGQNVTLSCEQNLNHDAMYWYRQDPGQGLRLIYYSQIVNDFQKGDIAEGYSVSREKKESFPLTVTSAQKNPTAFYLCASSIQGKQETQYFGPGTRLLVL.

This clone showed up just once. This chain links TRBV19 with TRBJ1-5; a weak D match, TRBD1 (5 bases). Germline V lookup: CDR1 LNHDA, CDR2 SQIVND (reference sequence). The CDR3 covers 13 residues. V lost 7 bases to trimming and J lost 3 bases, with 10 bases between them. DNA of the CDR3: TGTGCCAGTAACGACAGATTCAATCAGCCCCAGCATTTT. Its translation: CASNDRFNQPQHF.

This chain uses TRBV28 with TRBJ2-7; TRBD2 might be the D (6 bases). This CDR3 is built from 13 residues. Trimming stripped 4 bases from V and 5 bases from J, with 12 bases between. CDR1 is MDHEN and CDR2 is SYDVKM in the germline V gene. The CDR3 region is CASSWPGRHEQYF. The CDR3 nucleotides read TGTGCCAGCAGTTGGCCAGGGAGGCACGAGCAGTACTTC.

Notes on this clone: This CDR3 is also generated by other DNA sequences in the sample. The rearrangement joins TRBV19 to TRBJ2-3; D might be TRBD2 (6 bases). The CDR3 spans 13 residues. Germline V gives CDR1 LNHDA, CDR2 SQIVND (reference sequence). V was clipped by 1 base and J by 5 bases, with 7 bases between them. CDR3 sequence: CASSIGRGDTQYF. The DNA of the CDR3 is TGTGCCAGTAGTATAGGGCGGGGAGATACGCAGTATTTT.

Note on this clone: At one of its ends the junction is not consistent with the germline gene, which may arise from a read error. This rearrangement joins TRBV7-6 to TRBJ1-4; TRBD1 might be the D (5 bases). Germline CDR1 and CDR2: SGHVS and FNYEAQ. The CDR3 contains 13 residues. The CDR3 sequence: CASSFSGTEELFF. The CDR3, as DNA: TGTGCCAGCAGCTTTTCCGGGACTGAAGAACTGTTTTTT.

The chain joins TRBV6-1 to TRBJ1-2, with a weak D call TRBD1 (5 bases). CDR1 MNHNS and CDR2 SASEGT come from the germline V gene. This CDR3 has 15 residues. V lost 3 bases to trimming and J lost 6 bases, with 17 bases between them. The CDR3 DNA follows: TGTGCCAGCAGTGACACTCCTGGGGGGGAGAATGGCTACACCTTC. Translated: CASSDTPGGENGYTF.

The gene calls are TRBV12-5 and TRBJ2-7, with 9 bases that match TRBD1. Germline-derived CDR1 and CDR2 are LGHNT and FRNRAP. V shed 1 base, J shed 3 bases, and the junction held 4 bases outside the gene matches. The CDR3 is 15 residues long. The CDR3 here is CASGLAQGAFYEQYF. The CDR3 DNA reads TGTGCTAGTGGTTTGGCACAGGGGGCTTTCTACGAGCAGTACTTC.

This rearrangement joins TRBV6-5 to TRBJ2-5, with D perhaps matching TRBD1 (7 bases). Germline V gene sequence: CDR1 MNHEY, CDR2 SVGAGI. Trimming removed 6 bases at V and 5 bases at J, with 19 bases between. This CDR3 is 15 amino acids long. For the CDR3, the DNA is TGTGCCAGCAGGAAACAGGGGTCGGAGGGGGAGACCCAGTACTTC. Translated: CASRKQGSEGETQYF.

The sample holds one count of this clone. V gene TRBV25-1 combines with J gene TRBJ1-6; no clear D. The germline V gene has CDR1 MGHDK and CDR2 SYGVNS. The length of the CDR3 is 16 residues. Trimming cost V 2 bases and J 0 bases, with 8 bases left between them. DNA of the CDR3: TGTGCCAGCAGTGAAGGGCCCCGCTCCTATAATTCACCCCTCCACTTT. Its translation is CASSEGPRSYNSPLHF.

The chain is built from TRBV11-1 and TRBJ2-3; maybe TRBD2 (6 bases). This CDR3 has 16 amino acids. In germline, CDR1 is SGHAT, CDR2 FQDESV (reference sequence). The V and J ends lost 0 bases and 3 bases respectively, with 13 bases between them. CDR3 sequence: CASSLARGLRTDTQYF. The CDR3 DNA sequence: TGTGCCAGCAGCTTAGCGCGGGGTTTGAGGACAGATACGCAGTATTTT.

V usage is TRBV3-1 (or the pseudogene TRBV3-2) and J usage is TRBJ1-4; TRBD1 matches at 9 bases. This CDR3 comprises 14 residues. The V and J ends lost 5 bases and 7 bases, in that order; junction bases with no gene match: 5. Germline values: CDR1 LGHDT, CDR2 YNNKEL (reference sequence). The CDR3 region is CASSIGTGSEKLFF. The CDR3 DNA reads as TGTGCCAGCAGCATCGGGACAGGGAGTGAAAAACTGTTTTTT.

The count of this clone is one. The chain joins TRBV3-1 (or the pseudogene TRBV3-2) to TRBJ2-3, with D perhaps TRBD2 (5 bases). CDR3 length: 13 residues. Trimming left V 3 bases short and J 2 bases short, with 6 bases between. The V gene's germline CDR1 is LGHDT and CDR2 YNNKEL (reference sequence). DNA of the CDR3: TGTGCCAGCAGCCAGACTATCACAGATACGCAGTATTTT. Translating it yields CASSQTITDTQYF.

This chain connects TRBV19 to TRBJ2-1; D perhaps matches TRBD1 (5 bases). CDR1 LNHDA and CDR2 SQIVND come from the germline V gene (reference sequence). The V and J ends lost 1 base and 5 bases respectively, with 12 bases between them. The CDR3 covers 15 residues. The CDR3 is CASSIGRQSNNEQFF. The CDR3 DNA sequence: TGTGCCAGTAGTATAGGAAGACAGTCTAACAATGAGCAGTTCTTC.

The chain has TRBV9 and TRBJ1-6, with D tentatively TRBD1 (5 bases). Between the trimmed V and J ends, which lost 4 bases and 7 bases, there was a span of 15 bases. In germline, CDR1 is SGDLS, CDR2 YYNGEE. This CDR3 has 15 residues. This CDR3 reads CASSPGGAANSPLHF. In DNA, the CDR3 is TGTGCCAGCAGCCCGGGCGGGGCAGCAAATTCACCCCTCCACTTT.

The chain links TRBV11-2 to TRBJ2-3, with D tentatively TRBD2 (6 bases). V dropped 2 bases and J dropped 6 bases, with 15 bases sitting between them. The germline CDR1 and CDR2 sequences are SGHAT and FQNNGV. The CDR3 has 15 residues. This CDR3 reads CASSLKGGRPDTQYF. The CDR3 nucleotides are TGTGCCAGCAGCTTAAAGGGAGGACGCCCGGATACGCAGTATTTT.

This chain connects TRBV19 to TRBJ1-2; D is unresolved. V shed 3 bases and J shed 0 bases, with 5 bases lying between them. CDR1 is LNHDA, CDR2 SQIVND, per germline (reference sequence). This CDR3 spans 13 amino acids. The CDR3 protein is CASSMRANYGYTF. The CDR3 DNA reads TGTGCCAGTAGTATGAGAGCTAACTATGGCTACACCTTC. The whole variable domain, filled in from reference TRBV19 and TRBJ1-2, reads DGGITQSPKYLFRKEGQNVTLSCEQNLNHDAMYWYRQDPGQGLRLIYYSQIVNDFQKGDIAEGYSVSREKKESFPLTVTSAQKNPTAFYLCASSMRANYGYTFGSGTRLTVV.

This clone was found a few times. The chain carries TRBV19 and TRBJ2-6; TRBD1 matches at 9 bases. V lost 9 bases to trimming and J lost 2 bases; unmatched junction nucleotides: 14. This CDR3 contains 18 residues. Germline V gives CDR1 LNHDA, CDR2 SQIVND (reference sequence). CDR3 DNA sequence: TGTGCCAGCTCGGGACAGGGTGTTTCCCGGACTGGGGCCAACGTCCTGACTTTC. It encodes CASSGQGVSRTGANVLTF.

This chain links TRBV24-1 with TRBJ2-3; 9 nucleotides match TRBD2. The V and J ends lost 1 base and 0 bases, in that order; junction bases with no gene match: 4. From germline, CDR1 is KGHDR and CDR2 SFDVKD. This CDR3 region has 17 residues. As DNA, the CDR3 is TGTGCCACCAGTGATTTACCAGCGGGGGGAAGCACAGATACGCAGTATTTT. Its protein product is CATSDLPAGGSTDTQYF.

The chain is built from TRBV21-1 and TRBJ1-1; the D call of TRBD1 is as the table states it, not checked on the DNA. TRBV21-1 is described as a pseudogene. The length of the CDR3 is 13 residues. The CDR3 coding sequence is TGTGCCAGCATCAGGACAAGACCCACTGAAGCTTTCTTT. It codes for CASIRTRPTEAFF.

CDR3 protein: CASRGAGTTNEKLFF. The CDR3 nucleotides are TGTGCCAGTCGGGGTGCGGGGACGACTAATGAAAAACTGTTTTTT. The chain employs TRBV19 and TRBJ1-4; D might be TRBD1 (5 bases). The CDR3 covers 15 residues. Germline CDR1 and CDR2: LNHDA and SQIVND (reference sequence). V was cut by 8 bases and J by 2 bases, with 15 bases left in between.

The chain has TRBV19 and TRBJ2-5, with 8 bases lining up with TRBD1. V was clipped by 3 bases and J by 5 bases; unmatched bases: 8. This CDR3 has 15 amino acids. CDR1 and CDR2 (germline): LNHDA, SQIVND (reference sequence). Written as DNA, the CDR3 is TGTGCCAGTAGTATGGGGCAGGGGGCCGGGGAGACCCAGTACTTC. Its protein is CASSMGQGAGETQYF.

This clone turned up a few times. The V call is TRBV27, the J call TRBJ1-1; 7 bases line up with TRBD1. Germline V gives CDR1 MNHEY, CDR2 SMNVEV (reference sequence). Trimming at V came to 1 base and at J to 5 bases, leaving 7 bases not matched to a gene. The CDR3 is 15 amino acids. Here the CDR3 DNA reads TGTGCCAGCAGTTTATACCGGACAGGTACGACTGAAGCTTTCTTT. This encodes CASSLYRTGTTEAFF.

The rearrangement uses TRBV4-1 and TRBJ1-3; unclear D gene. CDR3 length: 15 residues. V was shortened by 0 bases and J by 4 bases, with 10 bases between the two germline ends. Germline V gives CDR1 MGHRA, CDR2 YSYEKL. CDR3 in amino acids: CASSQDGGSGNTIYF. CDR3 sequence (DNA): TGCGCCAGCAGCCAAGACGGAGGGTCGGGAAACACCATATATTTT.

The gene calls are TRBV5-1 and TRBJ2-7, with 9 nucleotides matching TRBD2. The germline V gene encodes CDR1 SGHRS and CDR2 YFSETQ. V gave up 2 bases and J gave up 1 base; unmatched junction bases: 16. The CDR3 length is 19 residues. DNA of the CDR3: TGCGCCAGCAGCTTCTCTCATATCAATAGCGGGGGCCGATCCTACGAGCAGTACTTC. It translates to CASSFSHINSGGRSYEQYF.

The J gene is TRBJ2-3, the V gene TRBV5-1; TRBD2 matches at 12 bases. CDR3 length: 16 residues. Germline CDR1 SGHRS, CDR2 YFSETQ. V lost 2 bases to trimming and J lost 4 bases; unmatched junction nucleotides: 5. The CDR3 loop reads CASSLPSGGAPDTQYF. CDR3 nucleotides: TGCGCCAGCAGCTTACCTAGCGGGGGGGCCCCAGATACGCAGTATTTT. The entire variable domain, with the rest obtained from reference TRBV5-1 and TRBJ2-3, is as follows: KAGVTQTPRYLIKTRGQQVTLSCSPISGHRSVSWYQQTPGQGLQFLFEYFSETQRNKGNFPGRFSGRQFSNSRSEMNVSTLELGDSALYLCASSLPSGGAPDTQYFGPGTRLTVL.

This rearrangement joins TRBV5-1 to TRBJ1-3; D is possibly TRBD1 (5 bases). The germline V gene has CDR1 SGHRS and CDR2 YFSETQ. V was clipped by 0 bases and J by 2 bases, with 9 bases between them. The length of the CDR3 is 15 residues. The CDR3 loop is CASSLDAGPGNTIYF. CDR3 coding DNA: TGCGCCAGCAGCTTGGACGCAGGGCCTGGAAACACCATATATTTT. The full variable domain, completed using reference TRBV5-1 and TRBJ1-3, is KAGVTQTPRYLIKTRGQQVTLSCSPISGHRSVSWYQQTPGQGLQFLFEYFSETQRNKGNFPGRFSGRQFSNSRSEMNVSTLELGDSALYLCASSLDAGPGNTIYFGEGSWLTVV.

The V and J genes are TRBV5-1 and TRBJ1-2; 8 bases agree with TRBD1. The germline V gene encodes CDR1 SGHRS and CDR2 YFSETQ. The CDR3 loop spans 15 amino acids. Trimming cost V 0 bases and J 6 bases; bases outside gene matches: 7. As DNA, the CDR3 is TGCGCCAGCAGCTTGGGGCTCACAGGGGGTAATGGCTACACCTTC. Protein: CASSLGLTGGNGYTF.

This chain links TRBV27 with TRBJ1-5, with D possibly TRBD1 on 6 matching bases. The CDR3 runs to 15 residues. V lost 4 bases, J lost 2 bases, and 12 bases lay in between. Germline CDR1 reads MNHEY; CDR2 reads SMNVEV (reference sequence). This CDR3 reads CASSSGQIGNQPQHF. The CDR3 region has the DNA TGTGCCAGCAGTTCCGGACAGATTGGCAATCAGCCCCAGCATTTT.